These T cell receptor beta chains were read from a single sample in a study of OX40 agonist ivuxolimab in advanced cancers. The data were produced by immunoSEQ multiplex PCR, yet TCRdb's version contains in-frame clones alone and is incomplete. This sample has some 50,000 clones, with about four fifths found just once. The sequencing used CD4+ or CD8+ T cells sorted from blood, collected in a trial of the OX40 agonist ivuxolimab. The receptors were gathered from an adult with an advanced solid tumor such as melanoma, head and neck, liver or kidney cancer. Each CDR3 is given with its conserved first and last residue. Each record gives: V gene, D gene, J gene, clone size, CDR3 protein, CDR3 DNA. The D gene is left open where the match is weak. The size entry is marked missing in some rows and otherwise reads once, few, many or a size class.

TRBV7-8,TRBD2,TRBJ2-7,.,CASSLGLAGTYEQYF,TGTGCCAGCAGCCTCGGACTAGCGGGGACCTACGAGCAGTACTTC
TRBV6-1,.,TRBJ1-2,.,CASSAGVGVGYGYTF,TGTGCCAGCAGTGCCGGGGTGGGTGTGGGCTATGGCTACACCTTC
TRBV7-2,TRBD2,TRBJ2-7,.,CASSLDGRAYEQYF,TGTGCCAGCAGCTTAGACGGGAGGGCCTACGAGCAGTACTTC
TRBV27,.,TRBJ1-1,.,CASSPQVRGNTEAFF,TGTGCCAGCAGTCCACAGGTCCGGGGTAACACTGAAGCTTTCTTT
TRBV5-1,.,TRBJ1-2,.,CASSSLWTDRLPNYGYTF,TGCGCCAGCAGCTCTCTTTGGACAGACCGATTACCTAACTATGGCTACACCTTC
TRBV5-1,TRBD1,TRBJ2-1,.,CASSFFTGGSYNEQFF,TGCGCCAGCAGCTTTTTTACAGGGGGCTCCTACAATGAGCAGTTCTTC
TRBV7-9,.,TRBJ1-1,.,CASSLEGGTEAFF,TGTGCCAGCAGCTTAGAGGGGGGCACTGAAGCTTTCTTT
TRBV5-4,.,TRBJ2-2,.,CASSLRGGGGELFF,TGTGCCAGCAGCTTGAGGGGTGGAGGCGGGGAGCTGTTTTTT
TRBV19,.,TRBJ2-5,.,CASSMAGLRETQYF,TGTGCCAGTAGTATGGCGGGTCTGAGGGAGACCCAGTACTTC
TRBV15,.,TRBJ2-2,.,CATSRRGFGELFF,TGTGCCACCAGCAGAAGAGGCTTCGGGGAGCTGTTTTTT
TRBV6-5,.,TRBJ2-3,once,CASRPPSTDTQYF,TGTGCCAGCAGACCTCCAAGCACAGATACGCAGTATTTT
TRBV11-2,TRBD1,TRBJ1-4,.,CASSPRQGNEKLFF,TGTGCCAGCAGCCCAAGACAGGGTAATGAAAAACTGTTTTTT
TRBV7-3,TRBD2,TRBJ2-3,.,CASSLREGDTQYF,TGTGCCAGCAGCCTTAGGGAGGGGGATACGCAGTATTTT
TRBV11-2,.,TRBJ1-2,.,CASSPRIGGYTF,TGTGCCAGCAGCCCCCGGATCGGGGGCTACACCTTC
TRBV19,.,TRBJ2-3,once,CASSVQGRDTQYF,TGTGCCAGTAGCGTACAGGGTAGGGATACGCAGTATTTT
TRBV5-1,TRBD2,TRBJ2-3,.,CATGAGGKIDTQYF,TGCGCCACCGGAGCGGGAGGAAAGATAGATACGCAGTATTTT
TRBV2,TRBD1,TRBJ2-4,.,CASNSGQGKNIQYF,TGTGCCAGCAATTCGGGACAGGGAAAAAACATTCAGTACTTC
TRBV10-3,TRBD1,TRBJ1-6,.,CATADRANSPLHF,TGTGCCACCGCCGACAGGGCTAATTCACCCCTCCACTTT
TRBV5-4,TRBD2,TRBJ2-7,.,CASSTRGLAIIEQYF,TGTGCCAGCAGCACGCGTGGACTAGCGATAATCGAGCAGTACTTC
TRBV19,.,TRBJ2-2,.,CASSIREGRPTGELFF,TGTGCCAGTAGTATTCGAGAGGGTCGCCCCACCGGGGAGCTGTTTTTT
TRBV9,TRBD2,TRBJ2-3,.,CASSVAAGDSSDTQYF,TGTGCCAGCAGCGTAGCAGCGGGAGATTCTTCAGATACGCAGTATTTT
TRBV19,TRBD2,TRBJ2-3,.,CASSSLLAGGEDTQYF,TGTGCCAGTAGTTCCCTCCTAGCGGGAGGGGAAGATACGCAGTATTTT
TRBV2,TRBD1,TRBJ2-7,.,CASNLDRMSYEQYF,TGTGCCAGCAACCTGGACAGGATGTCCTACGAGCAGTACTTC
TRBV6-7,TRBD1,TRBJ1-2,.,CASSLPDRGYGGYTF,TGTGCCAGCAGTCTTCCGGACAGGGGGTACGGTGGCTACACCTTC
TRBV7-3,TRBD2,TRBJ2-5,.,CASSLRAGGGWETQYF,TGTGCCAGCAGCTTAAGAGCGGGAGGAGGTTGGGAGACCCAGTACTTC
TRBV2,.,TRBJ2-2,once,CASSVKNTGELFF,TGTGCCAGCAGTGTCAAGAACACCGGGGAGCTGTTTTTT
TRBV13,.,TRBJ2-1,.,CASSLEGLGSGSSYNEQFF,TGTGCCAGCAGCTTAGAGGGACTGGGAAGTGGGAGCTCCTACAATGAGCAGTTCTTC
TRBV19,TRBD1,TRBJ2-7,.,CASSTDRGRSFYQEQYF,TGTGCCAGTAGTACCGACAGGGGACGCTCCTTTTATCAGGAGCAGTACTTC
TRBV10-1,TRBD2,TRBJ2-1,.,CASSEPPPPVAGVWVEQFF,TGCGCCAGCAGTGAGCCCCCCCCGCCGGTAGCGGGAGTATGGGTTGAGCAGTTCTTC
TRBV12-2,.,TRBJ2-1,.,CASRKSPGTSGVRSYNEQFF,TGTGCAAGTCGTAAATCTCCCGGGACTAGCGGAGTCCGCTCCTACAATGAGCAGTTCTTC
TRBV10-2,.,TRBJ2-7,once,CASTTTLSYEQYF,TGCGCCAGCACAACCACCCTCTCCTACGAGCAGTACTTC
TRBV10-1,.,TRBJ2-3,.,CASSGLPDTQYF,TGCGCCAGCTCGGGACTTCCAGATACGCAGTATTTT
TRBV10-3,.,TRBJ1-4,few,CAISESVPSSGTNEKLFF,TGTGCCATCAGTGAGTCAGTACCTTCCTCAGGGACTAATGAAAAACTGTTTTTT
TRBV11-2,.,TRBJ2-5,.,CASSLGQIFQETQYF,TGTGCCAGCAGCTTAGGGCAGATATTCCAAGAGACCCAGTACTTC
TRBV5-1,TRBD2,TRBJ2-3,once,CASSLSTSGNSDTQYF,TGCGCCAGCAGCTTGTCGACTAGCGGGAATTCAGATACGCAGTATTTT
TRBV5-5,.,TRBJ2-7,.,CASSSVSSYEQYF,TGTGCCAGCAGCTCGGTTTCTTCCTACGAGCAGTACTTC
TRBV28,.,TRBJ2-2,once,CASSFGPNTGELFF,TGTGCCAGCAGTTTCGGGCCGAACACCGGGGAGCTGTTTTTT
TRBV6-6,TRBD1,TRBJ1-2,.,CASSYDRVNYGYTF,TGTGCCAGCAGTTACGACAGGGTTAACTATGGCTACACCTTC
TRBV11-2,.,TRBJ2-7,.,CASTTSRLPVNSYEQYF,TGTGCCAGCACCACCTCGAGGCTGCCGGTTAATTCCTACGAGCAGTACTTC
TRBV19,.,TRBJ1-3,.,CASISTRRSSGNTIYF,TGTGCCAGTATTTCGACCAGACGGTCCTCTGGAAACACCATATATTTT
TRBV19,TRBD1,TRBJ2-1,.,CASSGRTGAQFF,TGTGCCAGTAGTGGACGGACAGGGGCACAGTTCTTC
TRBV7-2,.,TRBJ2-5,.,CASSLALSGGQQETQYF,TGTGCCAGCAGCTTAGCGCTTTCTGGCGGCCAGCAAGAGACCCAGTACTTC
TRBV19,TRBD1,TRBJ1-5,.,CASSSTGGGQPQHF,TGTGCCAGTAGTTCTACAGGGGGCGGTCAGCCCCAGCATTTT
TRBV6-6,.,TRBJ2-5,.,CASSYDGGKETQYF,TGTGCCAGCAGTTACGATGGGGGGAAAGAGACCCAGTACTTC
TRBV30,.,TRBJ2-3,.,CAWSEAVYAATDTQYF,TGTGCCTGGAGTGAGGCGGTGTACGCTGCCACAGATACGCAGTATTTT